This T cell receptor (beta chain) was captured in a study of cytomegalovirus exposure and HLA in healthy donors. Germline V gene lookup returns CDR1 SGHVS and CDR2 FQNEAQ. Trimming removed 1 base from V and 0 bases from J; junction bases left unmatched: 15. The CDR3 totals 20 residues. Study findings and constraints: First-cohort TCR clusters were later found to tend to co-occur in the 120 or so validation repertoires. In vitro checks showed that a few CMV-associated chains really do target CMV antigens.

TCRdb's copy holds only in-frame clones and misses some; the assay was immunoSEQ multiplex PCR. The top ten clones hold 1.5% to 2% of a sample with around 140,000 clones, 85% to 95% of them seen once. On this clone itself: The antigen remains undetermined.

The sequence was collected from a man aged 18 to 30 in good health and CMV-seropositive. The sequencing sample was made of PBMCs. This chain links TRBV7-8 with TRBJ2-3, with TRBD2 matching 8 bases. The CDR3, as DNA: TGTGCCAGCAGCTTAGGCCCCTTTAGCGGGGCCGAAGCTAGCACAGATACGCAGTATTTT. Translation: CASSLGPFSGAEASTDTQYF. Based on the CDR3 plus reference TRBV7-8 and TRBJ2-3, the full variable domain is GAGVSQSPRYKVAKRGQDVALRCDPISGHVSLFWYQQALGQGPEFLTYFQNEAQLDKSGLPSDRFFAERPEGSVSTLKIQRTQQEDSAVYLCASSLGPFSGAEASTDTQYFGPGTRLTVL.